The next 22 T cell receptor beta chains were all read from a single sample in a study of cytomegalovirus exposure and HLA in healthy donors. The PCR employed 60 Vbeta primers together with 13 Jbeta primers. Produced via immunoSEQ multiplex PCR; TCRdb's table is partial and in-frame only. The sample consists of around 160,000 clones, 55% to 70% of them appearing once. The sequenced sample was PBMCs. These TCRs come from a woman aged 40 to 50 in good health and CMV-seropositive.

The rearrangement uses TRBV7-2 and TRBJ2-3; D gene unclear. CDR3 length: 15 amino acids. Looked up from germline, CDR1 is SGHTA and CDR2 is FQGNSA. Deletions cut 5 bases from V and 10 bases from J, with 22 bases between. In DNA form, the CDR3 reads TGTGCCAGCAGCCCGCTGAGTTCTCCTCCCCTTTCGCAGTATTTT. Residues: CASSPLSSPPLSQYF.

This clone has a handful of counts. The CDR3 here is CASSIGTGGEKLFF. The CDR3 DNA sequence: TGTGCCAGCAGCATCGGGACAGGAGGCGAAAAACTGTTTTTT. The chain is built from TRBV5-4 and TRBJ1-4; 8 bases line up with TRBD1. The CDR3 length is 14 residues. Germline CDR1 and CDR2: SGHNT and YYREEE (reference sequence). V shed 4 bases and J 8 bases; nucleotides not matched to a gene: 7.

This chain joins TRBV2 and TRBJ2-3; a possible D gene is TRBD2 (6 bases). Germline lookup yields CDR1 SNHLY and CDR2 FYNNEI. Between the trimmed V and J ends, which lost 2 bases and 8 bases, there was a span of 11 bases. The CDR3 spans 13 residues. In DNA, the CDR3 is TGTGCCAGCAGTGAAAGTGTGGGGGGTACGCAGTATTTT. Translated, it gives CASSESVGGTQYF.

This chain joins TRBV28 and TRBJ1-2; no clear D gene. Germline V CDR1 and CDR2: MDHEN, SYDVKM. The CDR3 length is 14 residues. V was clipped by 5 bases and J by 4 bases, with 14 bases between them. The CDR3 coding sequence is TGTGCCAGCAGTGTGCCCCAGTCAGGCTATGGCTACACCTTC. As protein: CASSVPQSGYGYTF.

The chain has TRBV19 and TRBJ2-1; perhaps TRBD2 as D (5 bases). Between the trimmed V and J ends, which lost 0 bases and 0 bases, there was a span of 18 bases. The CDR3 is 19 amino acids. Germline CDR1 LNHDA, CDR2 SQIVND (reference sequence). The CDR3 DNA sequence: TGTGCCAGTAGTATAGATTCGGGGTCGACTTTGACCTCCTACAATGAGCAGTTCTTC. Translating gives CASSIDSGSTLTSYNEQFF.

The V and J genes are TRBV6-4 and TRBJ2-2; no reliable D call. V lost 6 bases, J lost 7 bases, and 9 bases lay in between. The V gene's germline CDR1 is MRHNA and CDR2 SNTAGT. There are 12 residues in the CDR3. CDR3 region: CASSPGYGELFF. DNA for the CDR3: TGTGCCAGCAGCCCCGGGTACGGGGAGCTGTTTTTT.

This chain connects TRBV6-1 to TRBJ2-7; D is perhaps TRBD2 (6 bases). The V and J ends lost 6 bases and 1 base respectively, with 7 bases between them. Germline-derived CDR1 and CDR2 are MNHNS and SASEGT. The CDR3 has 12 amino acids. This CDR3 reads CASSGLSYEQYF. CDR3 DNA sequence: TGTGCCAGCAGCGGACTATCCTACGAGCAGTACTTC.

The rearrangement joins TRBV28 to TRBJ1-1; unclear D gene. The length of the CDR3 is 11 residues. Germline V lookup: CDR1 MDHEN, CDR2 SYDVKM. The germline V and J ends were trimmed by 9 bases and 5 bases, with 10 bases remaining between them. The CDR3 bases are TGTGCCAGTGAACTCGGTACTGAAGCTTTCTTT. This sequence encodes CASELGTEAFF.

The chain carries TRBV7-3 and TRBJ2-1; 7 nucleotides align to TRBD2. Losses at the gene ends were 0 bases for V and 2 bases for J; bases not matched to a gene: 1. CDR3 length: 15 amino acids. Germline V CDR1 and CDR2: SGHTA, FQGTGA. The CDR3 loop is CASSLTSGPYNEQFF. As DNA, the CDR3 is TGTGCCAGCAGCTTAACTAGCGGGCCCTACAATGAGCAGTTCTTC.

The rearrangement links TRBV4-2 to TRBJ2-1; D unresolved. The germline V gene has CDR1 LGHNA and CDR2 YNFKEQ. The V end was cut by 3 bases, the J end by 2 bases, with 2 bases between. The CDR3 consists of 12 residues. CDR3 nucleotides: TGTGCCAGCAGCCACGCCTACAATGAGCAGTTCTTC. This translates into CASSHAYNEQFF.

The chain employs TRBV25-1 and TRBJ1-2; the D is unclear. This CDR3 is 14 amino acids long. The V gene's germline CDR1 is MGHDK and CDR2 SYGVNS. V was pared by 6 bases and J by 8 bases, with 19 bases between. CDR3 in amino acids: CASSLSLLSGGYTF. DNA of the CDR3: TGTGCCAGCAGCCTATCGCTCTTATCGGGGGGCTACACCTTC.

Written as DNA, the CDR3 is TGCGCCAGCAGCCAAGAGGACAGATTATCTGGAAACACCATATATTTT. This translates into CASSQEDRLSGNTIYF. V gene TRBV4-1 combines with J gene TRBJ1-3; tentative D call: TRBD1 (6 bases). Trimming removed 0 bases at V and 1 base at J, with 10 bases between. CDR3 length: 16 amino acids. The germline V gene encodes CDR1 MGHRA and CDR2 YSYEKL.

The chain recombines TRBV7-2 with TRBJ2-7; D not certain. Deletions cut 1 base from V and 2 bases from J, with 9 bases between. The CDR3 has 14 amino acids. Germline assignment: CDR1 SGHTA and CDR2 FQGNSA. CDR3 region: CASSLDTVTYEQYF. The CDR3 DNA reads as TGTGCCAGCAGCTTAGATACGGTTACCTACGAGCAGTACTTC. The full variable domain, completed using reference TRBV7-2 and TRBJ2-7, is GAGVSQSPSNKVTEKGKDVELRCDPISGHTALYWYRQSLGQGLEFLIYFQGNSAPDKSGLPSDRFSAERTGGSVSTLTIQRTQQEDSAVYLCASSLDTVTYEQYFGPGTRLTVT.

This clone was counted between two and nine times. This rearrangement joins TRBV2 to TRBJ1-2, with a possible D match to TRBD1 (5 bases). The germline V gene encodes CDR1 SNHLY and CDR2 FYNNEI. The CDR3 is made up of 14 amino acids. V lost 3 bases and J 4 bases, leaving 12 bases between the germline ends. The DNA for the CDR3 is TGTGCCAGCAGTGAGGAGGGGACTTTCTATGGCTACACCTTC. Its protein product is CASSEEGTFYGYTF.

The J gene is TRBJ1-5, the V gene TRBV19; 7 bases agree with TRBD1. In germline, CDR1 is LNHDA, CDR2 SQIVND (reference sequence). The CDR3 has 13 amino acids. V gave up 5 bases and J gave up 8 bases; unmatched junction bases: 6. This CDR3 is CASSRRDSEPQHF. CDR3 coding DNA: TGTGCCAGTAGTCGCAGGGACAGTGAGCCCCAGCATTTT.

V gene TRBV28 combines with J gene TRBJ2-1, with D perhaps matching TRBD1 (6 bases). The germline CDR1 and CDR2 sequences are MDHEN and SYDVKM. Trimming shortened V by 5 bases and J by 4 bases, and 12 bases separated the two germline ends. The CDR3 sequence is 14 residues long. CDR3 residues: CASSLQGQYNEQFF. The CDR3, as DNA: TGTGCCAGCAGTCTTCAAGGACAGTACAATGAGCAGTTCTTC. The full variable domain, with the rest looked up from reference TRBV28 and TRBJ2-1, is DVKVTQSSRYLVKRTGEKVFLECVQDMDHENMFWYRQDPGLGLRLIYFSYDVKMKEKGDIPEGYSVSREKKERFSLILESASTNQTSMYLCASSLQGQYNEQFFGPGTRLTVL.

This clone occurred a few times. V usage is TRBV4-3 and J usage is TRBJ1-1, with unresolved D. This CDR3 region has 14 residues. CDR1 and CDR2 from the germline V gene are LGHNA and YSLEER. Trimming took off 4 bases at V and 5 bases at J, with 14 bases between the two ends. This CDR3 reads CASSLAADGTEAFF. In nucleotides, the CDR3 is TGCGCCAGCAGCCTCGCGGCAGATGGGACTGAAGCTTTCTTT.

The gene calls are TRBV19 and TRBJ1-2; TRBD1 matches at 8 bases. Germline V CDR1 and CDR2: LNHDA, SQIVND (reference sequence). This CDR3 region has 14 residues. V shed 3 bases, J shed 2 bases, and the junction held 2 bases outside the gene matches. The DNA for the CDR3 is TGTGCCAGTAGTATCCCAGGGGGCAACTATGGCTACACCTTC. Its translation: CASSIPGGNYGYTF.

The chain carries TRBV6-5 and TRBJ1-2; possible D gene TRBD1, 5 bases. Trimming took 2 bases from V and 1 from J, leaving 14 bases between them. The germline V gene has CDR1 MNHEY and CDR2 SVGAGI. The CDR3 totals 16 residues. CDR3 sequence: CASSYGGGLVNYGYTF. In nucleotides, the CDR3 is TGTGCCAGCAGTTACGGGGGGGGTCTGGTTAACTATGGCTACACCTTC.

The V and J genes are TRBV27 and TRBJ2-1; 9 bases line up with TRBD2. The germline V gene encodes CDR1 MNHEY and CDR2 SMNVEV (reference sequence). With V trimmed by 4 bases and J by 9 bases, 7 bases remained unmatched. This CDR3 contains 14 residues. CDR3 region: CASSYLAGAGEQFF. The CDR3 DNA reads as TGTGCCAGCAGTTACTTAGCGGGGGCGGGTGAGCAGTTCTTC.

This chain joins TRBV7-2 and TRBJ2-1, with 9 bases identical to TRBD2. Germline trimming cut 5 bases from V and 12 bases from J; bases unmatched to any gene: 23. CDR3 length: 18 amino acids. The germline V gene encodes CDR1 SGHTA and CDR2 FQGNSA. The CDR3 here is CASSPHSSIDGGGAGQFF. DNA of the CDR3: TGTGCCAGCAGCCCACATTCATCAATAGACGGCGGGGGGGCCGGGCAGTTCTTC.

The rearrangement joins TRBV12-5 to TRBJ2-7; 8 bases agree with TRBD2. Germline CDR1 reads LGHNT; CDR2 reads FRNRAP. CDR3 length: 14 residues. After removal of 6 bases from V and 6 bases from J, the junction contained 10 bases not matched to a gene. The CDR3 here is CASGIGGALGEQYF. CDR3 sequence (DNA): TGTGCTAGTGGGATCGGGGGGGCGCTTGGCGAGCAGTACTTC.